This T cell receptor beta chain was documented in a study of blood T cell repertoires in COVID-19. Study-wide background: The origin of the acute and convalescent COVID-19 samples was the United States, Italy and Spain. In each case, the material was cDNA or gDNA derived from T cells, B-cell-depleted T cells, or PBMCs.

Original handling: From reference gene primer amplification, estimates of nucleated cell counts were derived. The assay was immunoSEQ multiplex PCR, and TCRdb's table has in-frame clones only and misses some. The DNA gave D and trimming, while V, J and clone size come from that table. The sample shows approximately 70,000 clones, more than 75% of them seen only once. CDR3 length equals 14 residues. Per the germline V gene, CDR1 is LNHDA and CDR2 is SQIVND (reference sequence). The J segment lost 6 bases and the V segment lost 3 bases, leaving 8 bases of the junction unmatched. The source of this sequence is a woman in her sixties or seventies with acute or convalescent COVID-19. The sequenced sample was peripheral blood. The rearrangement uses TRBV19 and TRBJ2-7, with 7 bases fitting TRBD1. CDR3: CASSIGTAISEQYF. The CDR3 nucleotides are TGTGCCAGTAGTATCGGGACAGCAATCTCCGAGCAGTACTTC.